The 21 T cell receptor beta chains reported below all come from one sample, sequenced in a study of blood T cell repertoires in COVID-19. TCRdb keeps only in-frame clones here, not all; method: immunoSEQ multiplex PCR. In the table there are around 68,000 clones, 88% of which are singletons. Sequenced sample: peripheral blood. The receptors here all came from a human donor in a cohort sampled during active COVID-19.

In regard to this clone: The DNA is left out, because the CDR3 cannot be placed on it with certainty; the CDR3 is given as TCRdb lists it. The CDR3 sequence: CASSFGTGANEQFF. V usage is TRBV21-1 and J usage is TRBJ2-1; TRBD1 reflects the table's D call only, with no check against the DNA. TRBV21-1 is noted as a pseudogene. The CDR3 is 14 residues long, counting both termini.

J is TRBJ1-6 and V is TRBV7-8; TRBD1 matches at 7 bases. The V segment lost 5 bases and the J segment 9 bases; nucleotides outside the gene matches: 7. Germline CDR1 is SGHVS and CDR2 is FQNEAQ. The CDR3 is 14 residues long. The CDR3 DNA sequence: TGTGCCAGCAGCCCTAGACAGGGTGGTTCACCCCTCCACTTT. Its translation: CASSPRQGGSPLHF.

The CDR3 loop reads CASSLSWSNTEAFF. CDR3 nucleotide sequence: TGTGCCAGCAGCTTGAGTTGGAGTAACACTGAAGCTTTCTTT. The rearrangement links TRBV5-6 to TRBJ1-1; D remains ambiguous. Trimming pared 1 base from V and 2 bases from J, leaving 9 bases between. This CDR3 comprises 14 residues. The germline CDR1 and CDR2 sequences are SGHDT and YYEEEE.

The rearrangement uses TRBV5-1 and TRBJ2-2; D is unclear. Trimming stripped 1 base from V and 3 bases from J, with 7 bases between. The CDR3 contains 14 residues. CDR1 is SGHRS and CDR2 is YFSETQ in the germline V gene. DNA of the CDR3: TGCGCCAGCAGCTTGATGTCCGACACCGGGGAGCTGTTTTTT. This translates into CASSLMSDTGELFF.

The chain is built from TRBV5-5 and TRBJ1-6, with D maybe TRBD1 (5 bases). The CDR3 has 15 amino acids. CDR1 is SGHKS and CDR2 is YYEKEE in the germline V gene (reference sequence). V lost 4 bases to trimming and J lost 2 bases, with 10 bases between them. DNA of the CDR3: TGTGCCAGCAGCCCACCAGGGACCTATAATTCACCCCTCCACTTT. It translates to CASSPPGTYNSPLHF.

The chain uses TRBV2 and TRBJ1-5; TRBD1 might be the D (6 bases). Trimming left V 0 bases short and J 6 bases short, with 12 bases between. Germline assignment: CDR1 SNHLY and CDR2 FYNNEI. This CDR3 has 15 amino acids. As DNA, the CDR3 is TGTGCCAGCAGTGAAGCGCGGGGGGCCGGTCAGCCCCAGCATTTT. It yields the protein CASSEARGAGQPQHF.

The genes are TRBV6-5 and TRBJ1-1; 9 bases are a match to TRBD1. With 8 bases clipped from V and 5 bases from J, the junction kept 6 bases outside the gene matches. Germline V gene lookup returns CDR1 MNHEY and CDR2 SVGAGI. The CDR3 is made up of 13 amino acids. CDR3 nucleotide sequence: TGTGCCAGCCAGGGACAGGGTTGGACTGAAGCTTTCTTT. Protein: CASQGQGWTEAFF.

J is TRBJ1-1 and V is TRBV12-3 or TRBV12-4; weak D call: TRBD1 (5 bases). V gave up 7 bases and J gave up 7 bases, with 10 bases separating them. This CDR3 has 11 amino acids. Written as DNA, the CDR3 is TGTGCCAGCACCCAGGGTATTGAAGCTTTCTTT. Protein: CASTQGIEAFF.

A few counts support this clone. The V call is TRBV6-1, the J call TRBJ1-6; perhaps TRBD1 as D (5 bases). CDR3 length equals 18 residues. The V gene lost 1 base and the J gene lost 10 bases, with 23 bases spanning the gap. Germline V gene sequence: CDR1 MNHNS, CDR2 SASEGT. As DNA, the CDR3 is TGTGCCAGCAGTGAAGGGGGCCCCTCCGGGGGGAATTGGTCACCCCTCCACTTT. Translating gives CASSEGGPSGGNWSPLHF.

The chain is built from TRBV18 and TRBJ1-6; perhaps TRBD1 as D (5 bases). CDR1 and CDR2 from the germline V gene are KGHSH and LQKENI. The CDR3 covers 15 residues. V lost 8 bases and J lost 8, with 19 bases in between. The CDR3 DNA reads as TGTGCCAGCGGGGTTACAGGAATCAGGTATTCACCCCTCCACTTT. As protein: CASGVTGIRYSPLHF. The full variable domain, in which reference TRBV18 and TRBJ1-6 provide the parts outside the CDR3, is NAGVMQNPRHLVRRRGQEARLRCSPMKGHSHVYWYRQLPEEGLKFMVYLQKENIIDESGMPKERFSAEFPKEGPSILRIQQVVRGDSAAYFCASGVTGIRYSPLHFGNGTRLTVT.

The rearrangement uses TRBV19 and TRBJ2-1; TRBD1 agrees at 11 bases. Per the germline V gene, CDR1 is LNHDA and CDR2 is SQIVND (reference sequence). The CDR3 contains 13 residues. J was trimmed by 4 bases and V by 8 bases; bases with no gene match: 1. CDR3 sequence reads: CASGTGGYNEQFF. CDR3 nucleotide sequence: TGTGCCAGTGGGACAGGGGGATACAATGAGCAGTTCTTC.

This chain uses TRBV3-1 (or the pseudogene TRBV3-2) with TRBJ2-5; D gene ambiguous. Germline V CDR1 and CDR2: LGHDT, YNNKEL (reference sequence). V lost 1 base to trimming and J lost 8 bases, with 8 bases between them. This CDR3 comprises 12 residues. The DNA of the CDR3 is TGTGCCAGCAGCCAAGCCATGAGTACCCAGTACTTC. It translates to CASSQAMSTQYF.

The chain combines TRBV7-9 with TRBJ2-5; perhaps TRBD1 as D (7 bases). The germline V and J ends were trimmed by 5 bases and 1 base, with 17 bases remaining between them. This CDR3 contains 16 residues. CDR1 is SEHNR and CDR2 is FQNEAQ in the germline V gene (reference sequence). This CDR3 is CASSTPRGDSQETQYF. DNA of the CDR3: TGTGCCAGCAGCACCCCGAGGGGGGACAGCCAAGAGACCCAGTACTTC.

This sequence joins TRBV7-9 and TRBJ1-1; the D gene is possibly TRBD1 (5 bases). Germline lookup yields CDR1 SEHNR and CDR2 FQNEAQ (reference sequence). There are 16 residues in the CDR3. Trimming took off 5 bases at V and 1 base at J, with 17 bases between the two ends. The DNA for the CDR3 is TGTGCCAGCAGCCTCTCAGGCGGGGCCAGGAACACTGAAGCTTTCTTT. Its protein is CASSLSGGARNTEAFF.

The gene calls are TRBV28 and TRBJ2-2; tentatively, D is TRBD2 (6 bases). Deletions cut 6 bases from V and 0 bases from J, with 11 bases between. The germline V gene has CDR1 MDHEN and CDR2 SYDVKM. CDR3 length equals 15 residues. CDR3 DNA: TGTGCCAGCAGCTTCGGACTACCGAACACCGGGGAGCTGTTTTTT. It translates to CASSFGLPNTGELFF.

The chain uses TRBV6-6 and TRBJ2-3, with 8 bases matching TRBD2. The germline V gene encodes CDR1 MNHNY and CDR2 SVGAGI (reference sequence). Trimming cost V 5 bases and J 8 bases; bases outside gene matches: 6. The CDR3 loop spans 13 amino acids. CDR3 coding DNA: TGTGCCAGCAGTACCGGGGGGGCGGCTACGCAGTATTTT. It specifies CASSTGGAATQYF.

This clone was observed a handful of times. The chain carries TRBV7-9 and TRBJ2-2; D gene ambiguous. Trimming took off 5 bases at V and 6 bases at J, with 4 bases between the two ends. This CDR3 is 11 amino acids long. Germline V lookup: CDR1 SEHNR, CDR2 FQNEAQ (reference sequence). In DNA, the CDR3 is TGTGCCAGCAGCCCCGCCGGGGAGCTGTTTTTT. Residues: CASSPAGELFF.

The chain carries TRBV7-9 and TRBJ1-6; 7 bases map to TRBD1. V lost 5 bases to trimming and J lost 4 bases; unmatched junction nucleotides: 2. The CDR3 is 14 amino acids. Germline CDR1 is SEHNR and CDR2 is FQNEAQ (reference sequence). CDR3 in DNA: TGTGCCAGCAGCCCGACAGGGTATAATTCACCCCTCCACTTT. It codes for CASSPTGYNSPLHF.

J is TRBJ1-2 and V is TRBV5-4, with D maybe TRBD1 (6 bases). This CDR3 has 15 amino acids. From germline, CDR1 is SGHNT and CDR2 YYREEE (reference sequence). With 4 bases removed from V and 0 bases from J, the gap between germline ends came to 13 bases. In DNA form, the CDR3 reads TGTGCCAGCAGCGCCCGGGACACTTCTAACTATGGCTACACCTTC. Its translation is CASSARDTSNYGYTF.

This chain links TRBV5-1 with TRBJ2-3, with 8 bases aligning to TRBD2. The germline gives CDR1 SGHRS, CDR2 YFSETQ. This CDR3 has 15 residues. V shed 0 bases and J 4 bases; nucleotides not matched to a gene: 4. The CDR3 DNA reads TGCGCCAGCAGCTTGGAGGGACTAGTCCCAGATACGCAGTATTTT. Translation: CASSLEGLVPDTQYF. The full variable domain, its missing parts supplied by reference TRBV5-1 and TRBJ2-3, is KAGVTQTPRYLIKTRGQQVTLSCSPISGHRSVSWYQQTPGQGLQFLFEYFSETQRNKGNFPGRFSGRQFSNSRSEMNVSTLELGDSALYLCASSLEGLVPDTQYFGPGTRLTVL.

The V gene is TRBV5-1, the J gene TRBJ2-7; D might be TRBD1 (6 bases). The germline V gene has CDR1 SGHRS and CDR2 YFSETQ. Trimming cost V 2 bases and J 2 bases, with 8 bases left between them. This CDR3 comprises 13 residues. The CDR3 protein is CASSLQGTYEQYF. Written as DNA, the CDR3 is TGCGCCAGCAGCTTACAGGGCACCTACGAGCAGTACTTC.